A selection of T cell receptor beta chains follows, all from one sample in a study of beta chain features in type 1 diabetes. The data were produced by immunoSEQ multiplex PCR, yet TCRdb's version contains in-frame clones alone and is incomplete. Of 400,000 to 600,000 clones detected, 30% appear once; the ten largest clones hold about 0.065%. The sequenced material came from naive CD4+ T cells from blood. The receptors here all came from a man between 18 and 35 years old in good health. Each CDR3 is given with its conserved first and last residue. The order of the fields is CDR3 DNA, CDR3 protein, clone size, D gene, V gene, J gene. A D gene is named only where the DNA matches it firmly. Clone size is not always given. Where it is, it says once, few, many or a class for expanded clones.

CDR3nt: TGTGCCACCGGGGCGAGGGTCTGGGAGACCCAGTACTTC
CDR3aa: CATGARVWETQYF
abundance: NA
d_gene: NA
v_gene: TRBV19
j_gene: TRBJ2-5

CDR3nt: TGCACCAGCAGCCAAGCCGAAAGTAAACCTCGGGGGAGCAATCAGCCCCAGCATTTT
CDR3aa: CTSSQAESKPRGSNQPQHF
abundance: few
d_gene: NA
v_gene: TRBV1
j_gene: TRBJ1-5

CDR3nt: TGTGCCAGCAGCCAGGACAGAGCATACGAGCAGTACTTC
CDR3aa: CASSQDRAYEQYF
abundance: NA
d_gene: NA
v_gene: TRBV6-6
j_gene: TRBJ2-7

CDR3nt: TGTGCCTGGAGTGTACGTCGACAGGGGGGAAACACCATATATTTT
CDR3aa: CAWSVRRQGGNTIYF
abundance: few
d_gene: TRBD1
v_gene: TRBV30
j_gene: TRBJ1-3

CDR3nt: TGTGCCAGCAGCCTCCGGGACAGGGGGAACACCGGGGAGCTGTTTTTT
CDR3aa: CASSLRDRGNTGELFF
abundance: NA
d_gene: TRBD1
v_gene: TRBV7-9
j_gene: TRBJ2-2

CDR3nt: TGTGCCTGGAGTGCGAGGGGGTATGAGCAGTTCTTC
CDR3aa: CAWSARGYEQFF
abundance: few
d_gene: NA
v_gene: TRBV30
j_gene: TRBJ2-1

CDR3nt: TGTGCCTGGAGTGTACGGGGCAGGTCCTACGAGCAGTACTTC
CDR3aa: CAWSVRGRSYEQYF
abundance: NA
d_gene: NA
v_gene: TRBV30
j_gene: TRBJ2-7

CDR3nt: TGTGCCAGCTCACCACGGGGACAGGGCGGTGAAAAACTGTTTTTT
CDR3aa: CASSPRGQGGEKLFF
abundance: NA
d_gene: TRBD1
v_gene: TRBV18
j_gene: TRBJ1-4

CDR3nt: TGTGCCAGCAGGCCTACTAGCGGAGCCTTTTCCAATGAGCAGTTCTTC
CDR3aa: CASRPTSGAFSNEQFF
abundance: few
d_gene: TRBD2
v_gene: TRBV7-8
j_gene: TRBJ2-1

CDR3nt: TGTGCCAGCCGACCCAGTGGGCGCGGAAATGAGCAGTTCTTC
CDR3aa: CASRPSGRGNEQFF
abundance: NA
d_gene: NA
v_gene: TRBV28
j_gene: TRBJ2-1

CDR3nt: TGTGCCAGTAGTATAATGGACTACGTAGACAACAATGAGCAGTTCTTC
CDR3aa: CASSIMDYVDNNEQFF
abundance: NA
d_gene: NA
v_gene: TRBV19
j_gene: TRBJ2-1

CDR3nt: TGTGCCAGCAGTTTACCCGGGGCGAGCAATCAGCCCCAGCATTTT
CDR3aa: CASSLPGASNQPQHF
abundance: few
d_gene: NA
v_gene: TRBV28
j_gene: TRBJ1-5

CDR3nt: TGTGCCAGTGGCCGGGACAGGGGACTAGCGGGAGCAAACGAGCAGTACTTC
CDR3aa: CASGRDRGLAGANEQYF
abundance: NA
d_gene: TRBD2
v_gene: TRBV19
j_gene: TRBJ2-7

CDR3nt: TGTGCCAGTAGTGACCAGGACAGACCCAATGAGCAGTTCTTC
CDR3aa: CASSDQDRPNEQFF
abundance: NA
d_gene: NA
v_gene: TRBV19
j_gene: TRBJ2-1

CDR3nt: TGTGCCAGCAAACCGACAGGGGGCTTCTCCTACGAGCAGTACTTC
CDR3aa: CASKPTGGFSYEQYF
abundance: NA
d_gene: TRBD1
v_gene: TRBV27
j_gene: TRBJ2-7

CDR3nt: TGCGCCAGCAGCTTGGGCGGGAGTAAAGACAATGAGCAGTTCTTC
CDR3aa: CASSLGGSKDNEQFF
abundance: NA
d_gene: TRBD2
v_gene: TRBV5-1
j_gene: TRBJ2-1

CDR3nt: TGCAGCGTTCTCCCCCAGCGGGAGAAGGGTGAGCAGTTCTTC
CDR3aa: CSVLPQREKGEQFF
abundance: few
d_gene: TRBD2
v_gene: TRBV29-1
j_gene: TRBJ2-1

CDR3nt: TGCGCCAGCAGCCTAAGAGAGCGGGGGACCTACAATGAGCAGTTCTTC
CDR3aa: CASSLRERGTYNEQFF
abundance: NA
d_gene: TRBD2
v_gene: TRBV5-1
j_gene: TRBJ2-1

CDR3nt: TGCAGCGCTACTAGCGGGACGGGCGCAGATACGCAGTATTTT
CDR3aa: CSATSGTGADTQYF
abundance: NA
d_gene: TRBD2
v_gene: TRBV29-1
j_gene: TRBJ2-3

CDR3nt: TGCAGCGTTGAAGAGCCAACCGACAGGGCCGGCTACACCTTC
CDR3aa: CSVEEPTDRAGYTF
abundance: few
d_gene: TRBD1
v_gene: TRBV29-1
j_gene: TRBJ1-2

CDR3nt: TGCGCCAGCAGGCTAGGGGATGCCGGTGGCTACACCTTC
CDR3aa: CASRLGDAGGYTF
abundance: NA
d_gene: NA
v_gene: TRBV4-1
j_gene: TRBJ1-2

CDR3nt: TGCAGCGTTGGGGGGATTTACCAAGAGACCCAGTACTTC
CDR3aa: CSVGGIYQETQYF
abundance: few
d_gene: NA
v_gene: TRBV29-1
j_gene: TRBJ2-5

CDR3nt: TGTGCCAGCAGCCCACGACTGGGCAGGGATGAGCAGTTCTTC
CDR3aa: CASSPRLGRDEQFF
abundance: few
d_gene: NA
v_gene: TRBV5-6
j_gene: TRBJ2-1

CDR3nt: TGCGCCAGCAGCCAAGCCCCGACAGGTTGGAACACAGATACGCAGTATTTT
CDR3aa: CASSQAPTGWNTDTQYF
abundance: NA
d_gene: NA
v_gene: TRBV4-3
j_gene: TRBJ2-3

CDR3nt: TGTGCCATCGCGGCAGCGGGGCGGGAGGATCCCAATGAGCAGTTCTTC
CDR3aa: CAIAAAGREDPNEQFF
abundance: few
d_gene: TRBD2
v_gene: TRBV10-3
j_gene: TRBJ2-1

CDR3nt: TGCGCCAGCAGCCAACGGCAGGGGGGCCCCTACGAGCAGTACTTC
CDR3aa: CASSQRQGGPYEQYF
abundance: NA
d_gene: NA
v_gene: TRBV4-1
j_gene: TRBJ2-7

CDR3nt: TGCAGCGTCGAGAGCGGGATTTCCTACGAGCAGTACTTC
CDR3aa: CSVESGISYEQYF
abundance: few
d_gene: TRBD2
v_gene: TRBV29-1
j_gene: TRBJ2-7

CDR3nt: TGTGCCAGCAGCTCCTTAGCGGGAGTTGGCACAGATACGCAGTATTTT
CDR3aa: CASSSLAGVGTDTQYF
abundance: NA
d_gene: TRBD2
v_gene: TRBV7-6
j_gene: TRBJ2-3

CDR3nt: TGTGCCAGCAGCTCGGGTGGCACGCAGTATTTT
CDR3aa: CASSSGGTQYF
abundance: NA
d_gene: NA
v_gene: TRBV7-6
j_gene: TRBJ2-3

CDR3nt: TGTGCCAGCAGCGCCCGCGAGAAAGGGTCAACTAATGAAAAACTGTTTTTT
CDR3aa: CASSAREKGSTNEKLFF
abundance: few
d_gene: NA
v_gene: TRBV9
j_gene: TRBJ1-4

CDR3nt: TGTGCCAGCAGCTCACCGGGACAGGGGAACACCGGGGAGCTGTTTTTT
CDR3aa: CASSSPGQGNTGELFF
abundance: NA
d_gene: TRBD1
v_gene: TRBV5-4
j_gene: TRBJ2-2

CDR3nt: TGTGCCAGCAGCTTACGGGCAGTCTCTGGGGCCAACGTCCTGACTTTC
CDR3aa: CASSLRAVSGANVLTF
abundance: NA
d_gene: NA
v_gene: TRBV7-8
j_gene: TRBJ2-6

CDR3nt: TGTGCCAGCAGTTTAACAGGCGAGCGGGAGTGCGAGCAGTACTTC
CDR3aa: CASSLTGERECEQYF
abundance: NA
d_gene: TRBD2
v_gene: TRBV28
j_gene: TRBJ2-7

CDR3nt: TGTGCCTGGAGTATGGACGTCTCCTACGAGCAGTACTTC
CDR3aa: CAWSMDVSYEQYF
abundance: NA
d_gene: NA
v_gene: TRBV30
j_gene: TRBJ2-7

CDR3nt: TGTGCCTGGGCTACAGGGAGCAATCAGCCCCAGCATTTT
CDR3aa: CAWATGSNQPQHF
abundance: NA
d_gene: NA
v_gene: TRBV30
j_gene: TRBJ1-5

CDR3nt: TGTGCCAGCAGCTTGTTCTACGGACAAGAGACCCAGTACTTC
CDR3aa: CASSLFYGQETQYF
abundance: NA
d_gene: NA
v_gene: TRBV5-4
j_gene: TRBJ2-5

CDR3nt: TGCAGCGTTGAAGCTGGGATTGATGAAAAACTGTTTTTT
CDR3aa: CSVEAGIDEKLFF
abundance: NA
d_gene: NA
v_gene: TRBV29-1
j_gene: TRBJ1-4

CDR3nt: TGTGCCAGCTCACCGCGTCAAGCGAACACCGGGGAGCTGTTTTTT
CDR3aa: CASSPRQANTGELFF
abundance: NA
d_gene: NA
v_gene: TRBV18
j_gene: TRBJ2-2

CDR3nt: TGTGCCAGCAGCTTAAGGGGTTCGTATGAAAAACTGTTTTTT
CDR3aa: CASSLRGSYEKLFF
abundance: once
d_gene: NA
v_gene: TRBV5-4
j_gene: TRBJ1-4

CDR3nt: TGCGCCAGCAGCTCCAGGGGAAGAGCCGTTCCCCCGGAGCAGTTCTTC
CDR3aa: CASSSRGRAVPPEQFF
abundance: few
d_gene: NA
v_gene: TRBV5-1
j_gene: TRBJ2-1

CDR3nt: TGCAGCGTTTCGACAGGGGTGACCGGGGAGCTGTTTTTT
CDR3aa: CSVSTGVTGELFF
abundance: NA
d_gene: TRBD1
v_gene: TRBV29-1
j_gene: TRBJ2-2

CDR3nt: TGTGCCAGCAGCCTTAGGACGGTTTCAGATACGCAGTATTTT
CDR3aa: CASSLRTVSDTQYF
abundance: NA
d_gene: NA
v_gene: TRBV4-2
j_gene: TRBJ2-3

CDR3nt: TGTGCCAGCAGCTTTGACAGGGGAAACACTGAAGCTTTCTTT
CDR3aa: CASSFDRGNTEAFF
abundance: few
d_gene: TRBD1
v_gene: TRBV7-2
j_gene: TRBJ1-1

CDR3nt: TGTGCCAGCAGCGCCCGACTAGCGGGAGGGTCAGAGACCCAGTACTTC
CDR3aa: CASSARLAGGSETQYF
abundance: NA
d_gene: TRBD2
v_gene: TRBV9
j_gene: TRBJ2-5

CDR3nt: TGTGCCAGCAGTGGGGCCAGTAAGACCGGGGAGCTGTTTTTT
CDR3aa: CASSGASKTGELFF
abundance: once
d_gene: NA
v_gene: TRBV2
j_gene: TRBJ2-2

CDR3nt: TGTGCCAGCCTGTCTAGGGAAGGTGAAAAACTGTTTTTT
CDR3aa: CASLSREGEKLFF
abundance: NA
d_gene: NA
v_gene: TRBV2
j_gene: TRBJ1-4

CDR3nt: TGTGCCAGTAGTAGCGGGAGGGCCTCGCACACCGGGGAGCTGTTTTTT
CDR3aa: CASSSGRASHTGELFF
abundance: NA
d_gene: TRBD2
v_gene: TRBV4-2
j_gene: TRBJ2-2

CDR3nt: TGCAGCGTTGACAGGGACACAGATACGCAGTATTTT
CDR3aa: CSVDRDTDTQYF
abundance: few
d_gene: NA
v_gene: TRBV29-1
j_gene: TRBJ2-3

CDR3nt: TGTGCCAGTAGTATAATCATCGGCCTGAACACCGGGGAGCTGTTTTTT
CDR3aa: CASSIIIGLNTGELFF
abundance: NA
d_gene: NA
v_gene: TRBV19
j_gene: TRBJ2-2

CDR3nt: TGCGCCAGCAAAACGGGAGGGCCCCACAATGAGCAGTTCTTC
CDR3aa: CASKTGGPHNEQFF
abundance: NA
d_gene: TRBD2
v_gene: TRBV5-1
j_gene: TRBJ2-1

CDR3nt: TGTGCCAGCAGTTTAGCGGGAGCAAACCAAGAGACCCAGTACTTC
CDR3aa: CASSLAGANQETQYF
abundance: few
d_gene: TRBD2
v_gene: TRBV7-2
j_gene: TRBJ2-5

CDR3nt: TGTGCCAGCAGCTTGGAAGTGAACACCGGGGAGCTGTTTTTT
CDR3aa: CASSLEVNTGELFF
abundance: NA
d_gene: NA
v_gene: TRBV7-9
j_gene: TRBJ2-2

CDR3nt: TGCGCCAGCAGCTTGTTTCAGGGGACAGATACGCAGTATTTT
CDR3aa: CASSLFQGTDTQYF
abundance: NA
d_gene: NA
v_gene: TRBV5-1
j_gene: TRBJ2-3

CDR3nt: TGTGCCAGCAGCATCGGGACTAGCGGGGAGACGGATACGCAGTATTTT
CDR3aa: CASSIGTSGETDTQYF
abundance: once
d_gene: TRBD2
v_gene: TRBV6-6
j_gene: TRBJ2-3

CDR3nt: TGTGCCAGCAGCGGACCCACCCATGGCTACACCTTC
CDR3aa: CASSGPTHGYTF
abundance: NA
d_gene: NA
v_gene: TRBV7-9
j_gene: TRBJ1-2

CDR3nt: TGTGCCAGCAGCCCGGGGGGCGCCTACGAGCAGTACTTC
CDR3aa: CASSPGGAYEQYF
abundance: NA
d_gene: NA
v_gene: TRBV7-9
j_gene: TRBJ2-7

CDR3nt: TGTGCCAGCAGCATGACTAGCGGGAGGGCGGACGAGCAGTACTTC
CDR3aa: CASSMTSGRADEQYF
abundance: NA
d_gene: NA
v_gene: TRBV21-1
j_gene: TRBJ2-7

CDR3nt: TGTGCCAGCAGCCAAGACAGTTGGCGGGAGGGCTACGAGCAGTACTTC
CDR3aa: CASSQDSWREGYEQYF
abundance: few
d_gene: TRBD2
v_gene: TRBV14
j_gene: TRBJ2-7

CDR3nt: TGCAGTGCCGATTCTACAGATACGCAGTATTTT
CDR3aa: CSADSTDTQYF
abundance: few
d_gene: NA
v_gene: TRBV20-1
j_gene: TRBJ2-3

CDR3nt: TGTGCCCAGGACCGAGTGAACACTGAAGCTTTCTTT
CDR3aa: CAQDRVNTEAFF
abundance: few
d_gene: NA
v_gene: TRBV7-9
j_gene: TRBJ1-1